The 17 T cell receptor beta chains given below trace back to one sample, sequenced in a study of STAT5B mutations in CD4+ large granular lymphocyte leukemia. Data came from immunoSEQ multiplex PCR; TCRdb stores just in-frame clones and leaves some out. This sample has more than 7,500 clones, with approximately 83% found just once. Sequencing was done on a sample of PBMCs. Source of these receptors: a man between 60 and 75 years old with CD4+ T-cell large granular lymphocyte leukemia.

V is TRBV21-1 and J is TRBJ2-4; the D call of TRBD2 is as the table states it, not checked on the DNA. TRBV21-1 constitutes a pseudogene. The CDR3 length is 16 residues. The CDR3 loop reads CASSSPGSLAKNIQYF. For the CDR3, the DNA is TGTGCCAGCAGCAGTCCCGGTAGCCTAGCCAAAAACATTCAGTACTTC.

The chain carries TRBV19 and TRBJ1-4; 7 bases map to TRBD1. V dropped 4 bases and J dropped 3; count of bases not matched to a gene: 11. The CDR3 extends over 17 amino acids. In germline, CDR1 is LNHDA, CDR2 SQIVND (reference sequence). The CDR3 here is CASSTSTRGRANEKLFF. The CDR3 DNA follows: TGTGCCAGTAGTACCTCCACCAGGGGGAGGGCTAATGAAAAACTGTTTTTT. Complete variable domain (other parts from reference TRBV19 and TRBJ1-4): DGGITQSPKYLFRKEGQNVTLSCEQNLNHDAMYWYRQDPGQGLRLIYYSQIVNDFQKGDIAEGYSVSREKKESFPLTVTSAQKNPTAFYLCASSTSTRGRANEKLFFGSGTQLSVL.

The chain combines TRBV7-8 with TRBJ2-1; TRBD2 matches at 13 bases. CDR1 is SGHVS, CDR2 FQNEAQ, per germline. V trimming: 1 base; J trimming: 7 bases; junction bases outside the gene matches: 7. The CDR3 has 17 residues. The CDR3, as DNA: TGTGCCAGCAGCTTAGGGTCGACTAGCGGGAGGAAGAATGAGCAGTTCTTC. Amino acid sequence: CASSLGSTSGRKNEQFF.

This rearrangement joins TRBV5-4 to TRBJ2-7; 7 nucleotides line up with TRBD2. CDR1 is SGHNT, CDR2 YYREEE, per germline (reference sequence). V gave up 3 bases and J gave up 0 bases; unmatched junction bases: 6. This CDR3 contains 15 residues. This CDR3 reads CASSSSGPSSYEQYF. Here the CDR3 DNA reads TGTGCCAGCAGCTCTAGCGGTCCGAGCTCCTACGAGCAGTACTTC.

The chain carries TRBV27 and TRBJ2-5; 8 nucleotides line up with TRBD1. The CDR3 has 14 residues. Germline-derived CDR1 and CDR2 are MNHEY and SMNVEV (reference sequence). V was pared by 5 bases and J by 5 bases, with 7 bases of the junction left unmatched. The DNA of the CDR3 is TGTGCCAGCAGTCCCCGGACAGGGCTGGAGACCCAGTACTTC. It encodes CASSPRTGLETQYF.

The V gene is TRBV19, the J gene TRBJ1-1; D is unresolved. Germline V CDR1 and CDR2: LNHDA, SQIVND (reference sequence). The CDR3 loop spans 14 amino acids. The V end lost 3 bases, the J end lost 2 bases, and 10 bases lay between the germline ends. This CDR3 is CASSIMGKNTEAFF. The CDR3 DNA reads as TGTGCCAGTAGTATCATGGGCAAAAACACTGAAGCTTTCTTT.

This sequence joins TRBV5-1 and TRBJ2-2; weak D call: TRBD2 (7 bases). With 3 bases removed from V and 2 bases from J, the gap between germline ends came to 17 bases. This CDR3 has 17 residues. CDR1 and CDR2 (germline): SGHRS, YFSETQ. CDR3: CASSSVTGGGNTGELFF. The CDR3 coding sequence is TGCGCCAGCAGCTCGGTGACGGGGGGCGGCAACACCGGGGAGCTGTTTTTT.

The chain joins TRBV4-3 to TRBJ2-1; 10 bases fit TRBD2. Germline CDR1 reads LGHNA; CDR2 reads YSLEER. There are 16 residues in the CDR3. After removal of 5 bases from V and 8 bases from J, the junction contained 12 bases not matched to a gene. The CDR3 is CASSSLAGDLGYEQFF. CDR3 sequence (DNA): TGCGCCAGCAGCTCCCTAGCGGGAGACTTGGGGTATGAGCAGTTCTTC.

The V gene is TRBV2, the J gene TRBJ2-7, with a possible D match to TRBD1 (6 bases). The CDR3 is 14 amino acids. V dropped 5 bases and J dropped 0 bases, with 11 bases sitting between them. Germline-derived CDR1 and CDR2 are SNHLY and FYNNEI. The CDR3 sequence is CASSTDRSSYEQYF. The CDR3 nucleotides read TGTGCCAGCAGTACCGACAGGAGCTCCTACGAGCAGTACTTC.

V usage is TRBV27 and J usage is TRBJ2-1; D gene uncertain. The CDR3 runs 13 residues. V was cut by 3 bases and J by 8 bases, with 11 bases left in between. Germline loops: CDR1 MNHEY, CDR2 SMNVEV (reference sequence). CDR3 protein: CASSLVVGHEQFF. Here the CDR3 DNA reads TGTGCCAGCAGTTTGGTAGTTGGGCATGAGCAGTTCTTC.

The V gene is TRBV7-2, the J gene TRBJ1-2; a weak D match, TRBD1 (5 bases). This CDR3 comprises 13 residues. The germline V and J ends were trimmed by 0 bases and 6 bases, with 8 bases remaining between them. Germline values: CDR1 SGHTA, CDR2 FQGNSA. The CDR3 nucleotides are TGTGCCAGCAGCTTAGCGCTCAGGGATGGCTACACCTTC. Its translation is CASSLALRDGYTF.

The genes are TRBV9 and TRBJ2-7; 10 nucleotides align to TRBD2. The V segment lost 0 bases and the J segment 4 bases; nucleotides outside the gene matches: 1. Germline CDR1 reads SGDLS; CDR2 reads YYNGEE. This CDR3 comprises 14 residues. The CDR3, as DNA: TGTGCCAGCAGCGTAGCTAGCGGGAGTTACGAGCAGTACTTC. This gives the protein CASSVASGSYEQYF.

This chain joins TRBV2 and TRBJ2-3; no reliable D call. CDR1 is SNHLY, CDR2 FYNNEI, per germline. This CDR3 comprises 12 residues. Trimming took off 6 bases at V and 1 base at J, with 5 bases between the two ends. CDR3 protein: CASSRRTDTQYF. Here the CDR3 DNA reads TGTGCCAGCAGCCGCCGCACAGATACGCAGTATTTT.

The rearrangement uses TRBV14 and TRBJ2-6; D gene uncertain. V dropped 1 base and J dropped 0 bases, with 16 bases sitting between them. Per the germline V gene, CDR1 is SGHDN and CDR2 is FVKESK. This CDR3 region has 19 residues. The CDR3 loop reads CASSQAGPSLFSGANVLTF. The CDR3 DNA reads TGTGCCAGCAGCCAAGCCGGGCCTTCCCTATTCTCTGGGGCCAACGTCCTGACTTTC.

The chain joins TRBV7-3 to TRBJ2-3, with 7 bases that match TRBD2. CDR3 size: 15 residues. Germline assignment: CDR1 SGHTA and CDR2 FQGTGA. V lost 4 bases to trimming and J lost 1 base; unmatched junction nucleotides: 5. Written as DNA, the CDR3 is TGTGCCAGCAGCTATCTGAGCGGGGGCACAGATACGCAGTATTTT. Its protein is CASSYLSGGTDTQYF.

This clone is a singleton in its sample. The chain employs TRBV15 and TRBJ2-7; 16 bases are shared with TRBD2. In germline, CDR1 is LNHNV, CDR2 YYDKDF (reference sequence). V lost 4 bases to trimming and J lost 0 bases; unmatched junction nucleotides: 6. The CDR3 length is 18 residues. CDR3 in DNA: TGTGCCACCAGCACGGGACTAGCGGGGGGGTCGGGCTCCTACGAGCAGTACTTC. It encodes CATSTGLAGGSGSYEQYF.

The chain links TRBV2 to TRBJ2-5; D may correspond to TRBD1 or TRBD2 (5 bases each). Trimming took off 6 bases at V and 4 bases at J, with 6 bases between the two ends. This CDR3 is built from 11 residues. Germline V gives CDR1 SNHLY, CDR2 FYNNEI. CDR3 loop: CASSGTETQYF. Written as DNA, the CDR3 is TGTGCCAGCAGCGGGACAGAGACCCAGTACTTC.